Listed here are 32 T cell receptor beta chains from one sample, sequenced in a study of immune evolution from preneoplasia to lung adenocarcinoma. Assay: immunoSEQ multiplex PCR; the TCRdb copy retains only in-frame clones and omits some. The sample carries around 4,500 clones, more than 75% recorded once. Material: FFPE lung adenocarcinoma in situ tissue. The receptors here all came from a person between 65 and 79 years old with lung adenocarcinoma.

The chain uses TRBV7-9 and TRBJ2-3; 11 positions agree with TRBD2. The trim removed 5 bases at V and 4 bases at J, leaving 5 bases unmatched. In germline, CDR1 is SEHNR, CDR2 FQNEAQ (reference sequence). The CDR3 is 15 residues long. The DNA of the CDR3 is TGTGCCAGCAGCCAAGGACTAGCGGGTGCAGATACGCAGTATTTT. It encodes CASSQGLAGADTQYF.

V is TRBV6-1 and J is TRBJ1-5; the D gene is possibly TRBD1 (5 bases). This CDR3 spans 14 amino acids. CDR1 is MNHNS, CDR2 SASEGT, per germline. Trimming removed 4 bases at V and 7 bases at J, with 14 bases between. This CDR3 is CASSGGTLIQPQHF. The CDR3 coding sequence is TGTGCCAGCAGTGGCGGGACCTTAATCCAGCCCCAGCATTTT.

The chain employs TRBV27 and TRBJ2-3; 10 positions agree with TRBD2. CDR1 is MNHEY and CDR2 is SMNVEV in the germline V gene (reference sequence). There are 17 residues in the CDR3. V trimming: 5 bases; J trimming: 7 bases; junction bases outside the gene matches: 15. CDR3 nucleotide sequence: TGTGCCAGCAGTCCGAACCTAGCGGGAGAGGTGGCGAATACGCAGTATTTT. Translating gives CASSPNLAGEVANTQYF.

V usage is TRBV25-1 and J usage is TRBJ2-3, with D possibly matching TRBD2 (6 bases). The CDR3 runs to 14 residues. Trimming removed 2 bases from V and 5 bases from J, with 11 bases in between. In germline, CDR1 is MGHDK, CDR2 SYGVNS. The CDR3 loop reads CASSEKWGEDTQYF. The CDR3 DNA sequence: TGTGCCAGCAGTGAAAAGTGGGGGGAAGATACGCAGTATTTT.

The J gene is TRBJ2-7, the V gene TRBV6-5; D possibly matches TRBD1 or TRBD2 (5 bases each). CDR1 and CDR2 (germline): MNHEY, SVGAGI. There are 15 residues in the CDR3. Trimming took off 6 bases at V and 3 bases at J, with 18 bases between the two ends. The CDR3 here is CASSPWGKPFYEQYF. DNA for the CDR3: TGTGCCAGCAGCCCCTGGGGGAAGCCATTCTACGAGCAGTACTTC.

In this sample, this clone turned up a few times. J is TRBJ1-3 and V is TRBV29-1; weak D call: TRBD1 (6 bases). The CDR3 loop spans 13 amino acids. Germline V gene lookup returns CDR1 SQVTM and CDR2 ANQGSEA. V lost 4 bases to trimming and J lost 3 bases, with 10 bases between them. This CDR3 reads CSVGGQGGNTIYF. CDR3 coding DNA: TGCAGCGTTGGGGGGCAGGGTGGAAACACCATATATTTT.

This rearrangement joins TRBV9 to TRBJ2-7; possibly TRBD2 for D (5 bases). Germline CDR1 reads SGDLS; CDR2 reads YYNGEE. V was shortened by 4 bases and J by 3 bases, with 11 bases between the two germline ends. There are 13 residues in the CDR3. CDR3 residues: CASSRDSGYEQYF. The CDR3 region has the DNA TGTGCCAGCAGCCGGGATTCAGGCTACGAGCAGTACTTC.

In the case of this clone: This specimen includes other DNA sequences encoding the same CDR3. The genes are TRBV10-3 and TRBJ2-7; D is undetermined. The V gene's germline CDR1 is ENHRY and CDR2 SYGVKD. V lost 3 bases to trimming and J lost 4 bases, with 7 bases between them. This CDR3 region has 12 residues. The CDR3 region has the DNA TGTGCCATCAGTGATCCGCCGTACGAGCAGTACTTC. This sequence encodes CAISDPPYEQYF.

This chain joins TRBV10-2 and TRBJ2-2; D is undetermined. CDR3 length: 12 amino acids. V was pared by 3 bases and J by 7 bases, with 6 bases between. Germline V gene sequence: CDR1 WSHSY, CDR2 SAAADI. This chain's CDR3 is CASSDRVGELFF. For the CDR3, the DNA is TGCGCCAGCAGTGATAGGGTCGGGGAGCTGTTTTTT.

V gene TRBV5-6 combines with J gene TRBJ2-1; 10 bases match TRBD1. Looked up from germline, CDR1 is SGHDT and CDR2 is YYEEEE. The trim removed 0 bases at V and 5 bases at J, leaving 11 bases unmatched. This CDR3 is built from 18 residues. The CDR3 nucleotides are TGTGCCAGCAGCTTGGTGCTAGGGACAGGGGCGAGTAACAATGAGCAGTTCTTC. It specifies CASSLVLGTGASNNEQFF.

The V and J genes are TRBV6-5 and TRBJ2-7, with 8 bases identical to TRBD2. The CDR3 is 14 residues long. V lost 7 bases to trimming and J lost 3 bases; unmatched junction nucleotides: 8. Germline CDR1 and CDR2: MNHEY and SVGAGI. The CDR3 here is CASNSAAGGYEQYF. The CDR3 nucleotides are TGTGCCAGCAACTCAGCCGCGGGAGGCTACGAGCAGTACTTC.

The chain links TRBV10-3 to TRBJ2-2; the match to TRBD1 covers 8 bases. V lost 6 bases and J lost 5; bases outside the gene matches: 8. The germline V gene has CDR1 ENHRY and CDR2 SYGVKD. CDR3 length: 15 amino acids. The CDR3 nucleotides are TGTGCCATCAGCCGGACAGGGATACCTACCGGGGAGCTGTTTTTT. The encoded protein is CAISRTGIPTGELFF.

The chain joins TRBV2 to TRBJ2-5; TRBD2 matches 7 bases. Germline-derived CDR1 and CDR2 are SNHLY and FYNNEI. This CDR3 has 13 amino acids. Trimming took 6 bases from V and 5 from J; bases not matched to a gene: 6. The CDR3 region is CASRPGLGETQYF. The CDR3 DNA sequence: TGTGCCAGCAGACCCGGACTAGGGGAGACCCAGTACTTC.

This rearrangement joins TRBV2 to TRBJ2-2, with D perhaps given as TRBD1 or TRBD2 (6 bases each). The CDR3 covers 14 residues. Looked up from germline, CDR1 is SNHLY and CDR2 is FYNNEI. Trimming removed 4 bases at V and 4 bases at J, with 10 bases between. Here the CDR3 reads CASSAGARTGELFF. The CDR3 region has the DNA TGTGCCAGCAGTGCGGGGGCGCGCACCGGGGAGCTGTTTTTT.

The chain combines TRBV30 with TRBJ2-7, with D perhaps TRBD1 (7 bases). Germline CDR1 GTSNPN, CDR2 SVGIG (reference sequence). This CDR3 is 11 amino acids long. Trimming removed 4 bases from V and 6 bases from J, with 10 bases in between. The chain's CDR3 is CAWTQGGEQYF. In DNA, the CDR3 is TGTGCCTGGACCCAGGGGGGCGAGCAGTACTTC.

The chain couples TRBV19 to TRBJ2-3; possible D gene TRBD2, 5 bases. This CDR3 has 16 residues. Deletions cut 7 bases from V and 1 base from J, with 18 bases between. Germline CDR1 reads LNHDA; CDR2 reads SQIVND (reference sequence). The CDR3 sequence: CASNYGPAGGTDTQYF. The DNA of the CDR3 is TGTGCCAGTAACTACGGACCCGCCGGGGGCACAGATACGCAGTATTTT.

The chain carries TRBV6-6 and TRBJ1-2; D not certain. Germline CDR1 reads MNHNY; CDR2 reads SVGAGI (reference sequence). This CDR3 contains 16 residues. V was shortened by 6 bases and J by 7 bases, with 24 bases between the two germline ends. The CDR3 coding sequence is TGTGCCAGCAGCCGAGACCCGGCGGAGGATGGGGTTGGCTACACCTTC. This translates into CASSRDPAEDGVGYTF.

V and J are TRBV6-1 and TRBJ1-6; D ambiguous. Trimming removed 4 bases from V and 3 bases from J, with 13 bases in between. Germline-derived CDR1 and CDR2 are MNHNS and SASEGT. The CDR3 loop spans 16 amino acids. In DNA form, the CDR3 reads TGTGCCAGCAGTGCCCCGGGTCTAGGCTATAATTCACCCCTCCACTTT. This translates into CASSAPGLGYNSPLHF.

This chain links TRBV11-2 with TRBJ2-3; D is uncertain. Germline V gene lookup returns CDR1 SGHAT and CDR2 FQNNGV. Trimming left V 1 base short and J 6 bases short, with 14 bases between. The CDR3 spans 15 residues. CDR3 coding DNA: TGTGCCAGCAGCTTAGCTTATCCGGTCACGGATACGCAGTATTTT. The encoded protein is CASSLAYPVTDTQYF. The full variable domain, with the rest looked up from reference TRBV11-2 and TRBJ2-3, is EAGVAQSPRYKIIEKRQSVAFWCNPISGHATLYWYQQILGQGPKLLIQFQNNGVVDDSQLPKDRFSAERLKGVDSTLKIQPAKLEDSAVYLCASSLAYPVTDTQYFGPGTRLTVL.

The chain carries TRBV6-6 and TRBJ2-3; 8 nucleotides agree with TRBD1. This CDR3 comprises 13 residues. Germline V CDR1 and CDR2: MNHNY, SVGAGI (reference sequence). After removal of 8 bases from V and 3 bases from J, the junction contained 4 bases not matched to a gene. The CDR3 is CASLTGETDTQYF. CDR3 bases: TGTGCCAGCCTGACAGGGGAAACAGATACGCAGTATTTT.

The DNA of the CDR3 is TGTGCCAGCAAGGGTCGGGAGAACCCTTGGGTGGAGACCCAGTACTTC. It codes for CASKGRENPWVETQYF. The chain recombines TRBV28 with TRBJ2-5, with D possibly matching TRBD2 (6 bases). Germline CDR1 reads MDHEN; CDR2 reads SYDVKM. CDR3 length: 16 amino acids. V was shortened by 7 bases and J by 5 bases, with 23 bases between the two germline ends.

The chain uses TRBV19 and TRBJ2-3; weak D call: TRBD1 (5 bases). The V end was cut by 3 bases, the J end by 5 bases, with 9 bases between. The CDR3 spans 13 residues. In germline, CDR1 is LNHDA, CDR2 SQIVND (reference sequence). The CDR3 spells CASSMSRGDTQYF. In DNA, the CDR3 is TGTGCCAGTAGTATGAGTAGGGGAGATACGCAGTATTTT.

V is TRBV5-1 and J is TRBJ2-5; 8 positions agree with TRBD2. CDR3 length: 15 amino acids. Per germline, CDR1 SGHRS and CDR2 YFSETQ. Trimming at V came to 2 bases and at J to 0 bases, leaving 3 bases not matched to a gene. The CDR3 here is CASSFRGGDQETQYF. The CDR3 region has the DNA TGCGCCAGCAGCTTTCGGGGGGGTGACCAAGAGACCCAGTACTTC. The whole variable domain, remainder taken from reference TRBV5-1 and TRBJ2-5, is KAGVTQTPRYLIKTRGQQVTLSCSPISGHRSVSWYQQTPGQGLQFLFEYFSETQRNKGNFPGRFSGRQFSNSRSEMNVSTLELGDSALYLCASSFRGGDQETQYFGPGTRLLVL.

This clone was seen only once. CDR3 in amino acids: CASSPGRSKGYTF. DNA of the CDR3: TGTGCCAGCTCACCTGGGCGGTCTAAGGGCTACACCTTC. The chain couples TRBV18 to TRBJ1-2; D call uncertain. This CDR3 has 13 amino acids. Trimming cost V 3 bases and J 8 bases, with 13 bases left between them. Germline-derived CDR1 and CDR2 are KGHSH and LQKENI.

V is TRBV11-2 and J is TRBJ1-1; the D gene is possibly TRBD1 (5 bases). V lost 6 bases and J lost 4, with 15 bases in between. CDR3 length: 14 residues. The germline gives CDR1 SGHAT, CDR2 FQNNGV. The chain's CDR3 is CASSPGSGITEAFF. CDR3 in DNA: TGTGCCAGCAGTCCGGGCTCAGGGATCACTGAAGCTTTCTTT.

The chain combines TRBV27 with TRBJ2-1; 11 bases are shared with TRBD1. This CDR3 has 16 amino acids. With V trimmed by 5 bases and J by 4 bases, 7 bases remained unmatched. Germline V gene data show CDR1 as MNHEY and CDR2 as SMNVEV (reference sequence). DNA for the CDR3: TGTGCCAGCAGTGCGGGGACAGGGGGGGGATACAATGAGCAGTTCTTC. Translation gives CASSAGTGGGYNEQFF.

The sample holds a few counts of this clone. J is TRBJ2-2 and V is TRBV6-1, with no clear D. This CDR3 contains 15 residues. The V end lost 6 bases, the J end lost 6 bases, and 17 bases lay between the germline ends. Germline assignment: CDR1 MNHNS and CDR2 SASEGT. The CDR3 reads CASRAQGWLSGELFF. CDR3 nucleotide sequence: TGTGCCAGCAGGGCTCAAGGGTGGTTGTCCGGGGAGCTGTTTTTT.

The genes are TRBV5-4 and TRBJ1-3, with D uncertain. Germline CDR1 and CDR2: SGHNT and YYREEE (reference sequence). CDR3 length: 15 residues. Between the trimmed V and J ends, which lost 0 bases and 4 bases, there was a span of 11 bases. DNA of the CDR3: TGTGCCAGCAGCTTGGTAGGGAATGCCGGAAACACCATATATTTT. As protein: CASSLVGNAGNTIYF.

The CDR3 reads CASSSRGEGDEQFF. CDR3 DNA: TGTGCCAGCAGCTCCCGGGGGGAAGGAGATGAGCAGTTCTTC. The chain links TRBV7-9 to TRBJ2-1; the match to TRBD2 covers 7 bases. The CDR3 is 14 residues long. The J segment lost 8 bases and the V segment lost 4 bases, leaving 8 bases of the junction unmatched. Germline assignment: CDR1 SEHNR and CDR2 FQNEAQ (reference sequence).

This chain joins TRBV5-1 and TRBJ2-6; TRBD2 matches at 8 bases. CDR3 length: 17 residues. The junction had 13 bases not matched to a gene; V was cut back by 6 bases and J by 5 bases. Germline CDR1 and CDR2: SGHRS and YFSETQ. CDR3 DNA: TGCGCCAGCACCATGGGAGGCGGGGGGACCTGGGCCAACGTCCTGACTTTC. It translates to CASTMGGGGTWANVLTF.

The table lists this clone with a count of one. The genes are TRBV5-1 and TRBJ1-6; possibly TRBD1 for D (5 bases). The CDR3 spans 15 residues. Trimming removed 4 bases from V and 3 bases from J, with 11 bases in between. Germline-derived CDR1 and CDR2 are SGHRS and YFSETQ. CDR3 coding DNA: TGCGCCAGCAGCGACACAGGTCACTATAATTCACCCCTCCACTTT. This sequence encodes CASSDTGHYNSPLHF.

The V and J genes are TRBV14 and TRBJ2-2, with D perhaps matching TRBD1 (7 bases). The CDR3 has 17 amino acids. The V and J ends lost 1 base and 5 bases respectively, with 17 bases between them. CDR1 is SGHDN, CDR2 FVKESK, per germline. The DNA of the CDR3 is TGTGCCAGCAGCCAAGTGGGCCAGGGGGGCCTTACCGGGGAGCTGTTTTTT. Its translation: CASSQVGQGGLTGELFF.